A selection of T cell receptor beta chains follows, all from one sample in a study of spatial heterogeneity in lung cancer. TCRdb re-called the 5' RACE reads with MiXCR, one entry per CDR3 protein. The sample holds several thousand distinct CDR3 sequences, approximately 14% seen once. This material consisted of lung tumor tissue, taken at surgery. These receptors originate from a male donor with early-stage non-small cell lung cancer. CDR3s include the opening cysteine and the closing phenylalanine or tryptophan. The order of the fields is CDR3 length, V gene, J gene, clone size, D gene, CDR3 protein, CDR3 DNA. A D gene is named only where the DNA matches it firmly. Expanded clones are given a class, and other clones once, few, many or no size at all.

CDR3 length: 13
V gene: TRBV30
J gene: TRBJ2-2
clone size: NA
D gene: NA
CDR3 protein: CAWSSGNTGELFF
CDR3 DNA: TGTGCCTGGAGTAGCGGGAACACCGGGGAGCTGTTTTTT

CDR3 length: 15
V gene: TRBV12-3/TRBV12-4
J gene: TRBJ1-1
clone size: many
D gene: TRBD1
CDR3 protein: CASSLQGGLNTEAFF
CDR3 DNA: TGTGCCAGCAGTTTACAGGGGGGTCTGAACACTGAAGCTTTCTTT

CDR3 length: 14
V gene: TRBV2
J gene: TRBJ2-3
clone size: few
D gene: TRBD2
CDR3 protein: CASRRLASTDTQYF
CDR3 DNA: TGTGCCAGCAGGAGACTAGCAAGCACAGATACGCAGTATTTT

CDR3 length: 13
V gene: TRBV29-1
J gene: TRBJ1-2
clone size: medium-sized
D gene: TRBD1
CDR3 protein: CSVEAGDSYGYTF
CDR3 DNA: TGCAGCGTTGAAGCCGGGGACAGCTATGGCTACACCTTC

CDR3 length: 15
V gene: TRBV18
J gene: TRBJ1-5
clone size: many
D gene: NA
CDR3 protein: CASSPTAAAGQPQHF
CDR3 DNA: TGTGCCAGCTCACCAACGGCTGCGGCCGGTCAGCCCCAGCATTTT

CDR3 length: 13
V gene: TRBV29-1
J gene: TRBJ2-1
clone size: many
D gene: TRBD2
CDR3 protein: CSVEAGTTEEQFF
CDR3 DNA: TGCAGCGTTGAAGCTGGGACTACCGAGGAGCAGTTCTTC

CDR3 length: 14
V gene: TRBV12-3/TRBV12-4
J gene: TRBJ1-1
clone size: many
D gene: NA
CDR3 protein: CASSLAFSATEAFF
CDR3 DNA: TGTGCCAGCAGTTTAGCGTTTTCGGCAACTGAAGCTTTCTTT

CDR3 length: 15
V gene: TRBV3-1
J gene: TRBJ1-4
clone size: medium-sized
D gene: NA
CDR3 protein: CASSQGSAGEVKLFF
CDR3 DNA: TGTGCCAGCAGCCAAGGGAGCGCAGGGGAGGTAAAACTGTTTTTT

CDR3 length: 14
V gene: TRBV5-1
J gene: TRBJ1-3
clone size: many
D gene: NA
CDR3 protein: CASSPMVSGNTIYF
CDR3 DNA: TGCGCCAGCAGCCCGATGGTCTCTGGAAACACCATATATTTT

CDR3 length: 13
V gene: TRBV10-3
J gene: TRBJ2-1
clone size: NA
D gene: NA
CDR3 protein: CAIKGDSYNEQFF
CDR3 DNA: TGTGCCATCAAGGGGGACTCCTACAATGAGCAGTTCTTC

CDR3 length: 16
V gene: TRBV6-6
J gene: TRBJ2-1
clone size: many
D gene: TRBD2
CDR3 protein: CASSFGTSGRSREQFF
CDR3 DNA: TGTGCCAGCAGTTTTGGGACTAGCGGGAGGTCCAGGGAGCAGTTCTTC

CDR3 length: 17
V gene: TRBV4-1
J gene: TRBJ2-6
clone size: medium-sized
D gene: NA
CDR3 protein: CASSPSIQGSGANVLTF
CDR3 DNA: TGCGCCAGCAGCCCATCGATCCAGGGGAGCGGGGCCAACGTCCTGACTTTC

CDR3 length: 13
V gene: TRBV29-1
J gene: TRBJ2-3
clone size: many
D gene: NA
CDR3 protein: CSVERKRTDTQYF
CDR3 DNA: TGCAGCGTTGAACGCAAGCGCACAGATACGCAGTATTTT

CDR3 length: 15
V gene: TRBV7-3
J gene: TRBJ2-1
clone size: many
D gene: TRBD2
CDR3 protein: CASSLSGLTYNEQFF
CDR3 DNA: TGTGCCAGCAGCCTTAGCGGGCTGACCTACAATGAGCAGTTCTTC

CDR3 length: 14
V gene: TRBV14
J gene: TRBJ2-3
clone size: many
D gene: TRBD1
CDR3 protein: CASSRGQHTDTQYF
CDR3 DNA: TGTGCCAGCAGCCGGGGACAGCACACAGATACGCAGTATTTT

CDR3 length: 16
V gene: TRBV6-1
J gene: TRBJ2-1
clone size: many
D gene: TRBD2
CDR3 protein: CASSTSGTSSYNEQFF
CDR3 DNA: TGTGCCAGCAGTACTTCCGGGACTAGCAGCTACAATGAGCAGTTCTTC

CDR3 length: 13
V gene: TRBV12-3/TRBV12-4
J gene: TRBJ1-1
clone size: many
D gene: NA
CDR3 protein: CASSSSAYTEAFF
CDR3 DNA: TGTGCCAGCAGTTCTTCTGCCTACACTGAAGCTTTCTTT

CDR3 length: 15
V gene: TRBV7-2
J gene: TRBJ2-7
clone size: many
D gene: NA
CDR3 protein: CASSFGGPFGEEQYF
CDR3 DNA: TGTGCCAGCAGCTTCGGCGGGCCGTTCGGCGAAGAGCAGTACTTC

CDR3 length: 13
V gene: TRBV12-3/TRBV12-4
J gene: TRBJ1-1
clone size: many
D gene: NA
CDR3 protein: CASSRGGRQEAFF
CDR3 DNA: TGTGCCAGCAGCCGAGGGGGTAGGCAGGAAGCTTTCTTT

CDR3 length: 16
V gene: TRBV7-3
J gene: TRBJ2-2
clone size: many
D gene: NA
CDR3 protein: CASSLNSPGNTGELFF
CDR3 DNA: TGTGCCAGCAGTCTTAATAGCCCGGGGAACACCGGGGAGCTGTTTTTT

CDR3 length: 16
V gene: TRBV5-6
J gene: TRBJ2-5
clone size: many
D gene: NA
CDR3 protein: CASSLAGLGTQETQYF
CDR3 DNA: TGTGCCAGCAGCTTGGCGGGTTTAGGGACCCAAGAGACCCAGTACTTC

CDR3 length: 15
V gene: TRBV10-3
J gene: TRBJ2-1
clone size: many
D gene: TRBD2
CDR3 protein: CAISDTSGSSDEQFF
CDR3 DNA: TGTGCCATCAGTGATACTAGCGGGAGTAGTGATGAGCAGTTCTTC

CDR3 length: 16
V gene: TRBV13
J gene: TRBJ2-7
clone size: many
D gene: TRBD2
CDR3 protein: CASSPGTSGRGYEQYF
CDR3 DNA: TGTGCCAGCAGCCCGGGGACTAGCGGGAGAGGGTACGAGCAGTACTTC

CDR3 length: 12
V gene: TRBV11-3
J gene: TRBJ2-2
clone size: medium-sized
D gene: NA
CDR3 protein: CASSSSTGELFF
CDR3 DNA: TGTGCCAGCAGCTCCAGTACCGGGGAGCTGTTTTTT

CDR3 length: 15
V gene: TRBV4-1
J gene: TRBJ2-2
clone size: once
D gene: TRBD2
CDR3 protein: CASSRLAGVTGELFF
CDR3 DNA: TGCGCCAGCAGCCGCCTAGCGGGAGTTACCGGGGAGCTGTTTTTT

CDR3 length: 13
V gene: TRBV7-8
J gene: TRBJ2-5
clone size: medium-sized
D gene: NA
CDR3 protein: CASSLEGSSTQYF
CDR3 DNA: TGTGCCAGCAGCTTAGAGGGCAGTTCGACCCAGTACTTC

CDR3 length: 16
V gene: TRBV11-2
J gene: TRBJ2-3
clone size: medium-sized
D gene: TRBD2
CDR3 protein: CASSLDRTSGLDTQYF
CDR3 DNA: TGTGCCAGCAGCTTAGACCGGACTAGCGGGTTGGATACGCAGTATTTT

CDR3 length: 14
V gene: TRBV6-6
J gene: TRBJ2-3
clone size: medium-sized
D gene: TRBD2
CDR3 protein: CASSQGLAGDTQYF
CDR3 DNA: TGTGCCAGCAGCCAGGGCCTAGCGGGAGATACGCAGTATTTT

CDR3 length: 16
V gene: TRBV4-2
J gene: TRBJ1-2
clone size: many
D gene: TRBD1
CDR3 protein: CASSQEGGQANYGYTF
CDR3 DNA: TGTGCCAGCAGCCAAGAAGGGGGACAGGCTAACTATGGCTACACCTTC

CDR3 length: 14
V gene: TRBV20-1
J gene: TRBJ2-3
clone size: many
D gene: NA
CDR3 protein: CSARDWLSTDTQYF
CDR3 DNA: TGCAGTGCTAGAGATTGGTTGAGCACAGATACGCAGTATTTT

CDR3 length: 14
V gene: TRBV23-1
J gene: TRBJ2-1
clone size: many
D gene: TRBD2
CDR3 protein: CASSRGTSYNEQFF
CDR3 DNA: TGCGCCAGCAGTCGGGGGACTAGCTACAATGAGCAGTTCTTC

CDR3 length: 16
V gene: TRBV28
J gene: TRBJ1-5
clone size: many
D gene: TRBD1
CDR3 protein: CASSQDRGLFGQPQHF
CDR3 DNA: TGTGCCAGCAGCCAGGACAGGGGGTTGTTCGGTCAGCCCCAGCATTTT

CDR3 length: 16
V gene: TRBV11-1
J gene: TRBJ2-2
clone size: many
D gene: TRBD1
CDR3 protein: CASSLNRGADTGELFF
CDR3 DNA: TGTGCCAGCAGCTTAAACAGGGGGGCGGACACCGGGGAGCTGTTTTTT

CDR3 length: 15
V gene: TRBV18
J gene: TRBJ2-5
clone size: medium-sized
D gene: NA
CDR3 protein: CASSPPGGGQETQYF
CDR3 DNA: TGTGCCAGCTCACCCCCAGGGGGGGGTCAAGAGACCCAGTACTTC

CDR3 length: 18
V gene: TRBV4-1
J gene: TRBJ2-2
clone size: NA
D gene: TRBD2
CDR3 protein: CASSPIRGTSGATGELFF
CDR3 DNA: TGCGCCAGCAGCCCCATAAGGGGGACTAGCGGGGCCACCGGGGAGCTGTTTTTT

CDR3 length: 16
V gene: TRBV4-1
J gene: TRBJ2-1
clone size: many
D gene: TRBD2
CDR3 protein: CASSPEGAGSYNEQFF
CDR3 DNA: TGCGCCAGCAGCCCCGAGGGAGCGGGATCCTACAATGAGCAGTTCTTC

CDR3 length: 18
V gene: TRBV4-2
J gene: TRBJ2-1
clone size: many
D gene: TRBD2
CDR3 protein: CASSPGLAGGPSYNEQFF
CDR3 DNA: TGTGCCAGCAGCCCTGGACTAGCGGGAGGGCCGTCCTACAATGAGCAGTTCTTC

CDR3 length: 15
V gene: TRBV11-2
J gene: TRBJ2-7
clone size: many
D gene: NA
CDR3 protein: CASSPRSSGGDDAYF
CDR3 DNA: TGTGCCAGCAGCCCCCGATCCTCAGGGGGGGATGATGCGTACTTC